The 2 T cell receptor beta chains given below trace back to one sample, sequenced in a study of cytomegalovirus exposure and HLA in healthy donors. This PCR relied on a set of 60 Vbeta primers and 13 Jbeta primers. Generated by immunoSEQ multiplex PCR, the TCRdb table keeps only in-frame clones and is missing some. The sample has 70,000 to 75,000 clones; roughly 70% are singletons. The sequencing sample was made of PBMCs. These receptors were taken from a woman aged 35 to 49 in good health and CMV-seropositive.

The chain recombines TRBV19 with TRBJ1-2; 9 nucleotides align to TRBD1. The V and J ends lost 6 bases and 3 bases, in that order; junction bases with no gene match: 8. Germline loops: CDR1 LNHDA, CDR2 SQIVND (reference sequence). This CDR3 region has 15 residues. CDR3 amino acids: CASRNLQGADYGYTF. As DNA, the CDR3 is TGTGCCAGTAGAAACTTACAGGGGGCTGACTATGGCTACACCTTC. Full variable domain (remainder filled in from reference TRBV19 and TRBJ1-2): DGGITQSPKYLFRKEGQNVTLSCEQNLNHDAMYWYRQDPGQGLRLIYYSQIVNDFQKGDIAEGYSVSREKKESFPLTVTSAQKNPTAFYLCASRNLQGADYGYTFGSGTRLTVV.

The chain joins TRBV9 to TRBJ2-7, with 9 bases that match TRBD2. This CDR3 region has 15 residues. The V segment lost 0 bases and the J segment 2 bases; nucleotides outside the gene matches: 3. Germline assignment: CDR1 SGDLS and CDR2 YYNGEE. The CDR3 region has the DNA TGTGCCAGCAGCGTAGGAGGCGGGGGGGCCTACGAGCAGTACTTC. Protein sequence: CASSVGGGGAYEQYF.